One sample yielded the 25 T cell receptor beta chains listed below, sequenced in a study of cytomegalovirus exposure and HLA in healthy donors. The PCR used 60 Vbeta and 13 Jbeta primers. TCRdb's table, derived via immunoSEQ multiplex PCR, lists solely in-frame clones and lacks some. The sample yields 150,000 to 200,000 clones, approximately 77% seen once. Specimen: PBMCs. Receptors originate from a female donor in good health and CMV-seronegative.

The V call is TRBV6-1, the J call TRBJ1-4; 9 nucleotides agree with TRBD1. The germline CDR1 and CDR2 sequences are MNHNS and SASEGT. The CDR3 runs 15 residues. The V gene end was trimmed by 2 bases and the J gene end by 5 bases; junction bases not matched to a gene: 3. CDR3 DNA sequence: TGTGCCAGCAGTGAAAACAGGGGGCTAAATGAAAAACTGTTTTTT. The encoded protein is CASSENRGLNEKLFF.

The chain recombines TRBV15 with TRBJ1-2; TRBD1 agrees at 8 bases. The CDR3 spans 17 residues. Germline assignment: CDR1 LNHNV and CDR2 YYDKDF (reference sequence). After removal of 2 bases from V and 3 bases from J, the junction contained 11 bases not matched to a gene. CDR3 region: CATSRRPTGGLHYGYTF. The CDR3 bases are TGTGCCACCAGCAGACGGCCTACAGGGGGACTACACTATGGCTACACCTTC. The variable domain in full, completed from reference TRBV15 and TRBJ1-2, reads DAMVIQNPRYQVTQFGKPVTLSCSQTLNHNVMYWYQQKSSQAPKLLFHYYDKDFNNEADTPDNFQSRRPNTSFCFLDIRSPGLGDTAMYLCATSRRPTGGLHYGYTFGSGTRLTVV.

This clone was counted between two and nine times. This rearrangement joins TRBV6-4 to TRBJ1-1; D possibly corresponds to TRBD1 (6 bases). This CDR3 is built from 13 residues. CDR1 and CDR2 (germline): MRHNA, SNTAGT. V gave up 4 bases and J gave up 6 bases, with 12 bases separating them. As DNA, the CDR3 is TGTGCCAGCAGTGGGACAGACCGGTCTGAAGCTTTCTTT. This encodes CASSGTDRSEAFF.

This clone was picked up a small number of times. The J gene is TRBJ1-1, the V gene TRBV12-5; weak D call: TRBD1 (6 bases). The CDR3 runs to 16 residues. Germline-derived CDR1 and CDR2 are LGHNT and FRNRAP. The V end was cut by 5 bases, the J end by 3 bases, with 19 bases between. This chain's CDR3 is CASGPGGGTDYTEAFF. The CDR3 bases are TGTGCTAGTGGTCCGGGGGGCGGGACGGACTACACTGAAGCTTTCTTT.

The rearrangement uses TRBV19 and TRBJ1-5; D ambiguous. CDR1 and CDR2 from the germline V gene are LNHDA and SQIVND (reference sequence). V lost 7 bases and J lost 6, with 19 bases in between. The CDR3 consists of 15 residues. CDR3 DNA: TGTGCCAGTAAACGGGGTGCAAAGCCCGGTCAGCCCCAGCATTTT. It specifies CASKRGAKPGQPQHF.

The chain has TRBV12-5 and TRBJ1-5, with a weak D call TRBD1 (5 bases). V was pared by 7 bases and J by 9 bases, with 22 bases between. Per germline, CDR1 LGHNT and CDR2 FRNRAP. The CDR3 has 15 amino acids. CDR3 amino acids: CASAPTAKGVAPQHF. DNA for the CDR3: TGTGCTAGTGCTCCGACCGCTAAAGGGGTTGCGCCCCAGCATTTT.

The chain employs TRBV6-1 and TRBJ2-2, with TRBD2 matching over 8 bases. From germline, CDR1 is MNHNS and CDR2 SASEGT. J gave up 8 bases and V 1 base, and 6 bases lay outside the gene matches. This CDR3 has 15 residues. The CDR3 loop reads CASSEVDGGAGELFF. The DNA of the CDR3 is TGTGCCAGCAGTGAAGTAGACGGGGGGGCAGGGGAGCTGTTTTTT.

This chain's CDR3 is CASTDRSSGANVLTF. The DNA of the CDR3 is TGTGCCAGTACCGACAGGTCCTCTGGGGCCAACGTCCTGACTTTC. The V call is TRBV19, the J call TRBJ2-6, with D tentatively TRBD1 (6 bases). CDR3 length equals 15 residues. V lost 7 bases, J lost 0 bases, and 10 bases lay in between. Per the germline V gene, CDR1 is LNHDA and CDR2 is SQIVND (reference sequence).

The J gene is TRBJ2-2, the V gene TRBV7-3; no definite D call. The CDR3 is made up of 12 amino acids. V was pared by 2 bases and J by 7 bases, with 5 bases between. The germline gives CDR1 SGHTA, CDR2 FQGTGA. The CDR3 is CASSLYIGELFF. CDR3 DNA sequence: TGTGCCAGCAGCTTATATATCGGGGAGCTGTTTTTT. The full variable domain, rest sourced from reference TRBV7-3 and TRBJ2-2, is GAGVSQTPSNKVTEKGKYVELRCDPISGHTALYWYRQSLGQGPEFLIYFQGTGAADDSGLPNDRFFAVRPEGSVSTLKIQRTERGDSAVYLCASSLYIGELFFGEGSRLTVL.

The chain is built from TRBV11-2 and TRBJ1-6; tentatively, D is TRBD1 (5 bases). The V gene's germline CDR1 is SGHAT and CDR2 FQNNGV. This CDR3 is built from 12 residues. The V gene lost 7 bases and the J gene lost 10 bases, with 11 bases spanning the gap. The CDR3 spells CASTLGGSPLHF. The CDR3, as DNA: TGTGCCAGCACCCTTGGGGGGTCACCCCTCCACTTT.

This clone was seen only once. The chain has TRBV6-5 and TRBJ2-7, with D perhaps TRBD1 (8 bases). V lost 2 bases and J 2 bases, leaving 13 bases between the germline ends. The CDR3 is made up of 15 amino acids. Germline CDR1 MNHEY, CDR2 SVGAGI. CDR3 loop: CASSYDRGLPYEQYF. The CDR3 coding sequence is TGTGCCAGCAGTTACGACAGGGGACTACCCTACGAGCAGTACTTC.

The genes are TRBV19 and TRBJ2-7, with D maybe TRBD2 (5 bases). The V gene's germline CDR1 is LNHDA and CDR2 SQIVND (reference sequence). The V gene lost 5 bases and the J gene lost 5 bases, with 10 bases spanning the gap. The CDR3 has 12 amino acids. CDR3 loop: CASSWASNEQYF. The CDR3 coding sequence is TGTGCCAGTAGTTGGGCTAGCAACGAGCAGTACTTC. Combining the CDR3 with reference TRBV19 and TRBJ2-7 gives the whole variable domain DGGITQSPKYLFRKEGQNVTLSCEQNLNHDAMYWYRQDPGQGLRLIYYSQIVNDFQKGDIAEGYSVSREKKESFPLTVTSAQKNPTAFYLCASSWASNEQYFGPGTRLTVT.

This chain connects TRBV7-2 to TRBJ1-2, with D perhaps matching TRBD1 (6 bases). V lost 0 bases and J lost 8, with 13 bases in between. The CDR3 spans 14 residues. Germline lookup yields CDR1 SGHTA and CDR2 FQGNSA. CDR3 coding DNA: TGTGCCAGCAGCTTAGCTTCGGGGGGCGGAGGCTACACCTTC. Its protein product is CASSLASGGGGYTF.

The chain employs TRBV19 and TRBJ1-1; weak D call: TRBD1 (6 bases). Germline V gene sequence: CDR1 LNHDA, CDR2 SQIVND (reference sequence). This CDR3 comprises 13 residues. Trimming shortened V by 6 bases and J by 0 bases, and 8 bases separated the two germline ends. CDR3 coding DNA: TGTGCCAGTAGCAGGGGCCTGAACACTGAAGCTTTCTTT. Its translation is CASSRGLNTEAFF.

The chain employs TRBV5-1 and TRBJ2-1; 12 positions match TRBD1. The germline V gene has CDR1 SGHRS and CDR2 YFSETQ. Trimming took 1 base from V and 7 from J; bases not matched to a gene: 6. There are 16 residues in the CDR3. The CDR3 loop is CASSLITGQGANEQFF. The CDR3 nucleotides read TGCGCCAGCAGCTTGATAACGGGACAGGGGGCAAATGAGCAGTTCTTC.

This clone was recorded once. This chain uses TRBV6-1 with TRBJ2-1; 7 nucleotides match TRBD2. Germline V gives CDR1 MNHNS, CDR2 SASEGT. V lost 8 bases and J lost 6; bases outside the gene matches: 10. This CDR3 has 14 amino acids. DNA for the CDR3: TGTGCCAGCCGGGCGGGAGAGGTACGCAATGAGCAGTTCTTC. This encodes CASRAGEVRNEQFF.

The chain employs TRBV6-5 and TRBJ2-4; possible D gene TRBD1, 5 bases. Per germline, CDR1 MNHEY and CDR2 SVGAGI. V dropped 0 bases and J dropped 2 bases, with 11 bases sitting between them. The CDR3 contains 16 residues. The chain's CDR3 is CASSYSQGGSKNIQYF. Written as DNA, the CDR3 is TGTGCCAGCAGTTACTCGCAGGGTGGGTCCAAAAACATTCAGTACTTC.

The rearrangement links TRBV4-3 to TRBJ1-6, with a possible D match to TRBD1 (5 bases). The CDR3 length is 15 residues. The V and J ends lost 2 bases and 7 bases respectively, with 12 bases between them. Germline V CDR1 and CDR2: LGHNA, YSLEER. The CDR3 nucleotides are TGCGCCAGCAGCCAAACTGACAGTGGGAATTCACCCCTCCACTTT. It encodes CASSQTDSGNSPLHF.

V and J are TRBV28 and TRBJ1-2; 8 bases fit TRBD1. V was clipped by 8 bases and J by 0 bases; unmatched bases: 8. There are 15 residues in the CDR3. CDR1 MDHEN and CDR2 SYDVKM come from the germline V gene. Here the CDR3 DNA reads TGTGCCAGCCTCGGGACAGGAGACACTAACTATGGCTACACCTTC. Protein sequence: CASLGTGDTNYGYTF.

J is TRBJ1-3 and V is TRBV11-2; no clear D. Germline loops: CDR1 SGHAT, CDR2 FQNNGV. The CDR3 runs to 15 residues. With 1 base removed from V and 0 bases from J, the gap between germline ends came to 7 bases. In DNA, the CDR3 is TGTGCCAGCAGCTTAGGAGCGATCTCTGGAAACACCATATATTTT. This translates into CASSLGAISGNTIYF.

In its sample, this clone was seen once. This chain uses TRBV28 with TRBJ2-2, with TRBD2 matching 10 bases. J lost 3 bases, V lost 9 bases, and 10 bases had no gene match. CDR1 is MDHEN and CDR2 is SYDVKM in the germline V gene. The CDR3 loop spans 16 amino acids. The chain's CDR3 is CASHSGRVRDTGELFF. CDR3 sequence (DNA): TGTGCCAGTCACAGCGGGAGGGTTCGGGACACCGGGGAGCTGTTTTTT.

The chain recombines TRBV5-1 with TRBJ2-5; D not certain. The J call may not be correct, given that the DNA end is closer to TRBJ2-7. CDR1 and CDR2 (germline): SGHRS, YFSETQ. This CDR3 has 15 amino acids. CDR3 DNA sequence: TGCGCCAGCAGCTTCCCGCTCGACACCTCCTACGAGCAGTACTTC. Its protein is CASSFPLDTSYEQYF.

This clone was recorded a few times. The genes are TRBV19 and TRBJ1-1; D is ambiguous. The V gene's germline CDR1 is LNHDA and CDR2 SQIVND (reference sequence). This CDR3 contains 12 residues. The V end was cut by 5 bases, the J end by 6 bases, with 10 bases between. CDR3 DNA sequence: TGTGCCAGTAGTCCCCGGGGAGCTGAAGCTTTCTTT. Residues: CASSPRGAEAFF.

This chain links TRBV6-4 with TRBJ2-1; 7 bases align to TRBD2. From germline, CDR1 is MRHNA and CDR2 SNTAGT. The junction had 7 bases not matched to a gene; V was cut back by 0 bases and J by 8 bases. There are 15 residues in the CDR3. The CDR3: CASSDSRGGGDEQFF. As DNA, the CDR3 is TGTGCCAGCAGTGACTCGAGGGGCGGGGGTGATGAGCAGTTCTTC.

The J gene is TRBJ2-2, the V gene TRBV28; possible D gene TRBD2, 5 bases. The V gene lost 4 bases and the J gene lost 4 bases, with 19 bases spanning the gap. This CDR3 spans 17 amino acids. Germline CDR1 MDHEN, CDR2 SYDVKM. The CDR3 sequence: CASSSLSGSGATGELFF. The CDR3 DNA reads as TGTGCCAGCAGTTCCTTAAGTGGGAGTGGAGCCACCGGGGAGCTGTTTTTT. Using reference TRBV28 and TRBJ2-2 for the parts outside the CDR3, the full variable domain is DVKVTQSSRYLVKRTGEKVFLECVQDMDHENMFWYRQDPGLGLRLIYFSYDVKMKEKGDIPEGYSVSREKKERFSLILESASTNQTSMYLCASSSLSGSGATGELFFGEGSRLTVL.